This T cell receptor (beta chain) derives from a study of CD8 T cells in Susac syndrome. Overall study results and limits: That the number of individuals in its TCR sequencing and HLA analysis was relatively small was acknowledged by the study.

As concerns this clonotype: Its antigen is currently unknown.

Random hexamers were used to reverse transcribe the RNA input (about 0.5 to 1 ug). TCRdb used MiXCR to reprocess the immunoSEQ multiplex PCR reads, holding one entry per CDR3 protein. The sample yields under 200,000 distinct CDR3 sequences, roughly 96% seen once. Germline values: CDR1 MNHNS, CDR2 SASEGT. V was trimmed by 0 bases and J by 0 bases, leaving 11 bases between them. CDR3 length: 16 amino acids. Sequencing targeted TCR beta in blood CD8+ and CD4+ T cells. Sequencing input: CD8+ T cells from PBMCs. This receptor was identified in a human donor with multiple sclerosis. The chain links TRBV6-1 to TRBJ2-5, with D unresolved. Written as DNA, the CDR3 is TGTGCCAGCAGTGAAGCGTACGCGGAGTACCAAGAGACCCAGTACTTC. This translates into CASSEAYAEYQETQYF.